This T cell receptor (beta chain) was identified in a study of kidney transplant recipient with SARS-CoV-2 infection. The V end lost 1 base, the J end lost 7 bases, and 11 bases lay between the germline ends. The CDR3 runs to 13 residues. Germline lookup yields CDR1 SGHRS and CDR2 YFSETQ. This clonotype appeared many times. Using its own MiXCR run on the reads, TCRdb lists one record per CDR3 protein. The sample carries roughly 230,000 distinct CDR3 sequences, about 30% recorded once. The source of this sequence is a male patient aged 30 to 40 who had COVID-19 and was a kidney transplant recipient. T cells may partly derive from the graft donor. The chain recombines TRBV5-1 with TRBJ1-2; D unclear. The sequencing used a blood sample, collected at baseline and between days 110 and 120 from a kidney transplant recipient. The CDR3 loop is CASSLSTDGGYTF. The CDR3 DNA sequence: TGCGCCAGCAGCTTGTCCACCGACGGTGGCTACACCTTC.